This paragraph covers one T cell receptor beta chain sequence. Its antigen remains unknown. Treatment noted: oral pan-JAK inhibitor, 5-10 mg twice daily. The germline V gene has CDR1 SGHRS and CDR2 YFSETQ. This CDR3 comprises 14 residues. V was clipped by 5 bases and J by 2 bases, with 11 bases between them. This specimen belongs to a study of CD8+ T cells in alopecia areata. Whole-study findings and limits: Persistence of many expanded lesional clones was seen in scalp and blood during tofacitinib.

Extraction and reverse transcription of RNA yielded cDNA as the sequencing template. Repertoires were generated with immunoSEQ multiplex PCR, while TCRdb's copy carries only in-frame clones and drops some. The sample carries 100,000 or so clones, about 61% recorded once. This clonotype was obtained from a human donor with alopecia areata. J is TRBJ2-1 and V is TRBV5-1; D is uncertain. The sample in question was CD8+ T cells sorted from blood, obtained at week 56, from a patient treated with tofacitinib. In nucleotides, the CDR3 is TGCGCCAGCAGTCGGACGGGTCCCTACAATGAGCAGTTCTTC. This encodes CASSRTGPYNEQFF.